Listed below are T cell receptor beta chains from one sample, sequenced in a study of cytomegalovirus exposure and HLA in healthy donors. Assay: immunoSEQ multiplex PCR; the TCRdb copy retains only in-frame clones and omits some. The sample records roughly 110,000 clones, about 70% being singletons. Sequenced material: PBMCs. Every receptor here comes from a man aged 30 to 39 in good health and CMV-seropositive. Each CDR3 is given with its conserved first and last residue. The order of the fields is J gene, D gene, V gene, clone size, CDR3 protein, CDR3 DNA. D genes are given only for firm matches. Expanded clones get a size class; other rows say once, few or many, or leave the size out.

j_gene: TRBJ2-1; d_gene: NA; v_gene: TRBV21-1; abundance: NA; CDR3aa: CASTAEGLASYNEQFF; CDR3nt: TGTGCCAGCACCGCCGAGGGACTAGCATCCTACAATGAGCAGTTCTTC
j_gene: TRBJ1-1; d_gene: NA; v_gene: TRBV2; abundance: NA; CDR3aa: CASFLQRNTEAFF; CDR3nt: TGTGCCAGCTTCTTGCAGCGGAACACTGAAGCTTTCTTT
j_gene: TRBJ2-5; d_gene: TRBD2; v_gene: TRBV5-1; abundance: NA; CDR3aa: CASSPRRGGGETQYF; CDR3nt: TGCGCCAGCAGCCCCAGGCGGGGGGGCGGAGAGACCCAGTACTTC
j_gene: TRBJ2-4; d_gene: NA; v_gene: TRBV9; abundance: NA; CDR3aa: CASSIDRGNIQYF; CDR3nt: TGTGCCAGCAGCATTGACCGGGGAAACATTCAGTACTTC
j_gene: TRBJ1-1; d_gene: NA; v_gene: TRBV19; abundance: NA; CDR3aa: CASSIVKEGGEAFF; CDR3nt: TGTGCCAGTAGTATAGTGAAGGAGGGCGGTGAAGCTTTCTTT
j_gene: TRBJ1-5; d_gene: NA; v_gene: TRBV4-2; abundance: NA; CDR3aa: CASSQEDRGAQPQHF; CDR3nt: TGTGCCAGCAGCCAAGAGGACAGAGGCGCTCAGCCCCAGCATTTT
j_gene: TRBJ2-2; d_gene: NA; v_gene: TRBV7-8; abundance: NA; CDR3aa: CASRSGGNTGELFF; CDR3nt: TGTGCCAGCAGATCCGGGGGTAACACCGGGGAGCTGTTTTTT
j_gene: TRBJ1-3; d_gene: NA; v_gene: TRBV29-1; abundance: NA; CDR3aa: CSVQQLSGNTIYF; CDR3nt: TGCAGCGTCCAACAGCTCTCTGGAAACACCATATATTTT
j_gene: TRBJ1-1; d_gene: NA; v_gene: TRBV11-2; abundance: NA; CDR3aa: CASSAPSGVFTTEAFF; CDR3nt: TGTGCCAGCAGCGCCCCTTCGGGGGTCTTTACCACTGAAGCTTTCTTT
j_gene: TRBJ1-1; d_gene: TRBD1; v_gene: TRBV9; abundance: once; CDR3aa: CASSGRQGGGTEAFF; CDR3nt: TGTGCCAGCAGCGGACGACAGGGGGGGGGCACTGAAGCTTTCTTT
j_gene: TRBJ2-3; d_gene: NA; v_gene: TRBV29-1; abundance: NA; CDR3aa: CSAEGSLGSTDTQYF; CDR3nt: TGCAGCGCCGAGGGTAGCCTAGGTAGCACAGATACGCAGTATTTT
j_gene: TRBJ1-2; d_gene: NA; v_gene: TRBV28; abundance: NA; CDR3aa: CASYRASNYGYTF; CDR3nt: TGTGCCAGCTACCGAGCCTCTAACTATGGCTACACCTTC
j_gene: TRBJ2-7; d_gene: NA; v_gene: TRBV14; abundance: NA; CDR3aa: CASSQERGPPYGQYF; CDR3nt: TGTGCCAGCAGCCAAGAAAGGGGCCCCCCCTACGGGCAGTACTTC
j_gene: TRBJ2-6; d_gene: NA; v_gene: TRBV5-1; abundance: few; CDR3aa: CASSRSGALSGANVLTF; CDR3nt: TGCGCCAGCAGTCGGTCAGGGGCCCTCTCTGGGGCCAACGTCCTGACTTTC
j_gene: TRBJ2-1; d_gene: TRBD2; v_gene: TRBV6-5; abundance: NA; CDR3aa: CASSYGGLALNEQFF; CDR3nt: TGTGCCAGCAGTTACGGAGGACTAGCCCTAAATGAGCAGTTCTTC
j_gene: TRBJ2-1; d_gene: NA; v_gene: TRBV7-2; abundance: NA; CDR3aa: CASSLAGGPYNEQFF; CDR3nt: TGTGCCAGCAGCTTAGCGGGGGGGCCTTACAATGAGCAGTTCTTC
j_gene: TRBJ2-7; d_gene: TRBD1; v_gene: TRBV6-6; abundance: NA; CDR3aa: CASSYSQGAYEQYF; CDR3nt: TGTGCCAGCAGTTACTCCCAGGGGGCCTACGAGCAGTACTTC
j_gene: TRBJ2-5; d_gene: NA; v_gene: TRBV28; abundance: NA; CDR3aa: CASSPTGVQRETQYF; CDR3nt: TGTGCCAGCAGTCCGACCGGGGTCCAGCGAGAGACCCAGTACTTC
j_gene: TRBJ2-6; d_gene: NA; v_gene: TRBV7-9; abundance: NA; CDR3aa: CASSLGSLGFSGANVLTF; CDR3nt: TGTGCCAGCAGCTTAGGGTCACTAGGTTTCTCTGGGGCCAACGTCCTGACTTTC
j_gene: TRBJ2-5; d_gene: TRBD1; v_gene: TRBV7-9; abundance: NA; CDR3aa: CASSFRQGRETQYF; CDR3nt: TGTGCCAGCAGCTTTAGACAGGGTCGGGAGACCCAGTACTTC
j_gene: TRBJ1-6; d_gene: TRBD1; v_gene: TRBV7-2; abundance: NA; CDR3aa: CASSFQDRDSPLHF; CDR3nt: TGTGCCAGCAGCTTCCAGGACAGGGACTCACCCCTCCACTTT
j_gene: TRBJ1-2; d_gene: TRBD1; v_gene: TRBV6-1; abundance: NA; CDR3aa: CASSVDRGGYTF; CDR3nt: TGTGCCAGCAGTGTTGACAGGGGTGGCTACACCTTC
j_gene: TRBJ1-2; d_gene: TRBD1; v_gene: TRBV7-9; abundance: NA; CDR3aa: CASSAGTGALSYGYTF; CDR3nt: TGTGCCAGCAGCGCCGGGACAGGGGCTTTGAGCTATGGCTACACCTTC
j_gene: TRBJ2-5; d_gene: TRBD1; v_gene: TRBV4-2; abundance: NA; CDR3aa: CASSLGQGAETQYF; CDR3nt: TGTGCCAGCAGCCTCGGACAGGGGGCTGAGACCCAGTACTTC
j_gene: TRBJ2-2; d_gene: TRBD2; v_gene: TRBV9; abundance: NA; CDR3aa: CASSVVAGGISNTGELFF; CDR3nt: TGTGCCAGCAGCGTAGTAGCGGGGGGGATATCGAACACCGGGGAGCTGTTTTTT
j_gene: TRBJ1-1; d_gene: TRBD1; v_gene: TRBV9; abundance: NA; CDR3aa: CASSVVRPGTGAHTEAFF; CDR3nt: TGTGCCAGCAGCGTAGTTAGACCCGGGACAGGGGCCCACACTGAAGCTTTCTTT
j_gene: TRBJ1-3; d_gene: TRBD1; v_gene: TRBV19; abundance: NA; CDR3aa: CASNADREGNTIYF; CDR3nt: TGTGCCAGTAATGCGGACAGGGAGGGAAACACCATATATTTT
j_gene: TRBJ1-2; d_gene: NA; v_gene: TRBV7-2; abundance: NA; CDR3aa: CASSLGGGGWRGYTF; CDR3nt: TGTGCCAGCAGCTTAGGGGGCGGGGGATGGCGTGGCTACACCTTC
j_gene: TRBJ1-3; d_gene: NA; v_gene: TRBV29-1; abundance: NA; CDR3aa: CSVDWGNSGNTIYF; CDR3nt: TGCAGCGTTGACTGGGGCAACTCTGGAAACACCATATATTTT
j_gene: TRBJ1-5; d_gene: TRBD1; v_gene: TRBV10-2; abundance: few; CDR3aa: CASSEGQAQPQHF; CDR3nt: TGCGCCAGCAGTGAGGGACAGGCCCAGCCCCAGCATTTT
j_gene: TRBJ1-6; d_gene: TRBD1; v_gene: TRBV4-2; abundance: NA; CDR3aa: CASSPSGGYSPLHF; CDR3nt: TGTGCCAGCAGCCCCTCAGGGGGGTATTCACCCCTCCACTTT
j_gene: TRBJ2-7; d_gene: NA; v_gene: TRBV5-6; abundance: NA; CDR3aa: CASGPASSYEQYF; CDR3nt: TGTGCCTCCGGCCCCGCTAGCTCCTACGAGCAGTACTTC
j_gene: TRBJ2-5; d_gene: TRBD1; v_gene: TRBV7-9; abundance: NA; CDR3aa: CSSSFPGGLGTQYF; CDR3nt: TGTTCCAGCAGCTTCCCAGGGGGCCTGGGGACCCAGTACTTC
j_gene: TRBJ2-1; d_gene: TRBD1; v_gene: TRBV28; abundance: NA; CDR3aa: CASSKLTGRNEQFF; CDR3nt: TGTGCCAGCAGTAAGCTGACAGGGCGCAATGAGCAGTTCTTC
j_gene: TRBJ1-5; d_gene: TRBD1; v_gene: TRBV6-1; abundance: NA; CDR3aa: CASSRDRGNQPQHF; CDR3nt: TGTGCCAGCAGTAGGGACAGGGGCAATCAGCCCCAGCATTTT
j_gene: TRBJ2-1; d_gene: NA; v_gene: TRBV5-6; abundance: NA; CDR3aa: CASSLAPSNEQFF; CDR3nt: TGTGCCAGCAGCTTGGCGCCGAGTAATGAGCAGTTCTTC
j_gene: TRBJ1-6; d_gene: NA; v_gene: TRBV9; abundance: NA; CDR3aa: CASSPNRDSPLHF; CDR3nt: TGTGCCAGCAGCCCGAACAGGGATTCACCCCTCCACTTT
j_gene: TRBJ1-6; d_gene: TRBD1; v_gene: TRBV7-9; abundance: NA; CDR3aa: CASSSVTGGFVNSPLHF; CDR3nt: TGTGCCAGCAGCTCCGTTACAGGGGGCTTTGTGAATTCACCCCTCCACTTT
j_gene: TRBJ1-6; d_gene: TRBD1; v_gene: TRBV13; abundance: NA; CDR3aa: CASSPRQGSSPLHF; CDR3nt: TGTGCCAGCAGCCCGAGACAGGGAAGTTCACCCCTCCACTTT
j_gene: TRBJ1-1; d_gene: NA; v_gene: TRBV29-1; abundance: NA; CDR3aa: CGAGGTEAFF; CDR3nt: TGCGGGGCAGGCGGTACTGAAGCTTTCTTT
j_gene: TRBJ2-7; d_gene: TRBD1; v_gene: TRBV25-1; abundance: NA; CDR3aa: CASSQVEDRAYEQYF; CDR3nt: TGTGCCAGCAGTCAAGTGGAGGACAGGGCCTACGAGCAGTACTTC
j_gene: TRBJ2-5; d_gene: TRBD2; v_gene: TRBV5-4; abundance: NA; CDR3aa: CASSGGGALGETQYF; CDR3nt: TGTGCCAGCAGTGGCGGGGGGGCTCTGGGGGAGACCCAGTACTTC
j_gene: TRBJ2-3; d_gene: NA; v_gene: TRBV11-3; abundance: once; CDR3aa: CASSLDSTTDTQYF; CDR3nt: TGTGCCAGCAGCTTAGATTCCACAACAGATACGCAGTATTTT
j_gene: TRBJ2-6; d_gene: NA; v_gene: TRBV19; abundance: NA; CDR3aa: CASSQLAEVWGANVLTF; CDR3nt: TGTGCCAGTAGTCAACTAGCTGAAGTCTGGGGGGCCAACGTCCTGACTTTC
j_gene: TRBJ1-1; d_gene: TRBD1; v_gene: TRBV7-9; abundance: NA; CDR3aa: CASGQGGTEAFF; CDR3nt: TGTGCCAGTGGACAGGGCGGCACTGAAGCTTTCTTT
j_gene: TRBJ1-1; d_gene: TRBD1; v_gene: TRBV10-3; abundance: few; CDR3aa: CAISEDRGREAFF; CDR3nt: TGTGCCATCAGTGAAGACAGGGGGCGAGAAGCTTTCTTT
j_gene: TRBJ2-2; d_gene: TRBD1; v_gene: TRBV19; abundance: NA; CDR3aa: CASTGQLTGELFF; CDR3nt: TGTGCCAGTACGGGACAGCTCACCGGGGAGCTGTTTTTT
j_gene: TRBJ1-3; d_gene: TRBD1; v_gene: TRBV28; abundance: NA; CDR3aa: CASTTILDRDANTIYF; CDR3nt: TGTGCCAGCACAACAATCCTGGACAGGGACGCAAACACCATATATTTT
j_gene: TRBJ2-1; d_gene: TRBD2; v_gene: TRBV9; abundance: once; CDR3aa: CASSGWTSGGSNEQFF; CDR3nt: TGTGCCAGCAGCGGTTGGACTAGCGGGGGGTCTAATGAGCAGTTCTTC
j_gene: TRBJ1-1; d_gene: NA; v_gene: TRBV21-1; abundance: few; CDR3aa: CASSKVEGGVGDEAFF; CDR3nt: TGTGCCAGCAGCAAAGTGGAGGGGGGGGTAGGGGATGAAGCTTTCTTT
j_gene: TRBJ1-1; d_gene: NA; v_gene: TRBV4-1; abundance: NA; CDR3aa: CASSQDPGSMNTEAFF; CDR3nt: TGCGCCAGCAGCCAAGACCCAGGGTCGATGAACACTGAAGCTTTCTTT
j_gene: TRBJ1-1; d_gene: NA; v_gene: TRBV6-1; abundance: few; CDR3aa: CASRAENTEAFF; CDR3nt: TGTGCCAGCAGGGCCGAGAACACTGAAGCTTTCTTT
j_gene: TRBJ2-3; d_gene: NA; v_gene: TRBV1; abundance: NA; CDR3aa: CTSSPRDYNTDTQYF; CDR3nt: TGCACCAGCAGCCCCCGGGACTACAATACAGATACGCAGTATTTT
j_gene: TRBJ2-3; d_gene: TRBD1; v_gene: TRBV7-7; abundance: NA; CDR3aa: CASSRGQGSGADTQYF; CDR3nt: TGTGCCAGCAGTCGCGGACAGGGGTCAGGCGCAGATACGCAGTATTTT
j_gene: TRBJ1-2; d_gene: NA; v_gene: TRBV15; abundance: NA; CDR3aa: CATSPRSPGTGGGYTF; CDR3nt: TGTGCCACCAGCCCGAGATCTCCGGGGACGGGGGGGGGCTACACCTTC
j_gene: TRBJ1-6; d_gene: NA; v_gene: TRBV30; abundance: NA; CDR3aa: CAWTNNSPLHF; CDR3nt: TGTGCCTGGACAAATAATTCACCCCTCCACTTT
j_gene: TRBJ1-2; d_gene: NA; v_gene: TRBV6-1; abundance: NA; CDR3aa: CASSQRQNYGYPF; CDR3nt: TGTGCCAGCAGTCAGCGGCAGAACTATGGCTACCCCTTC
j_gene: TRBJ2-3; d_gene: TRBD2; v_gene: TRBV19; abundance: NA; CDR3aa: CASKFSGTSGSTDTQYF; CDR3nt: TGTGCCAGTAAGTTCTCCGGGACTAGCGGGAGCACAGATACGCAGTATTTT
j_gene: TRBJ2-1; d_gene: TRBD2; v_gene: TRBV10-3; abundance: NA; CDR3aa: CAISGTSGKTSYNEQFF; CDR3nt: TGTGCCATCAGTGGGACTAGCGGTAAGACCTCCTACAATGAGCAGTTCTTC
j_gene: TRBJ1-2; d_gene: NA; v_gene: TRBV28; abundance: NA; CDR3aa: CASSLGPTSGYTF; CDR3nt: TGTGCCAGCAGTTTGGGGCCAACGAGTGGCTACACCTTC